This is a list of T cell receptor beta chains from one sample in a study of cytomegalovirus exposure and HLA in healthy donors. Libraries were prepared by immunoSEQ multiplex PCR; TCRdb keeps only in-frame clonotypes and omits some of them. The sample records some 110,000 clones, about 83% being singletons. The specimen sequenced was PBMCs. The receptors stem from a man between 18 and 29 years old in good health and CMV-seronegative. The CDR3 runs from the conserved cysteine through the conserved F or W. The order of the fields is clone size, J gene, D gene, V gene, CDR3 protein. A D gene is named only where the DNA matches it firmly. The listing skips clone size in some rows; elsewhere it reads once, few, many or a size class.

.	TRBJ2-7	.	TRBV28	CSSGQGFYEQYF
few	TRBJ1-5	.	TRBV6-5	CASSYDRTNQPQHF
.	TRBJ2-7	TRBD2	TRBV6-5	CASKQLGLAYEQYF
.	TRBJ2-6	TRBD1	TRBV7-3	CASSLRTGVNSGANVLTF
.	TRBJ2-7	.	TRBV7-2	CASSLIAGTYEQYF
.	TRBJ2-7	TRBD2	TRBV9	CASSAGTSLYEQYF
once	TRBJ2-5	TRBD2	TRBV5-4	CASSCRLAGHGGEETQYF
.	TRBJ1-2	TRBD1	TRBV5-4	CASSSGQGAGGYTF
.	TRBJ2-5	.	TRBV9	CASSVAETQYF
.	TRBJ2-7	TRBD1	TRBV5-4	CASSIPGTGGDEQYF
.	TRBJ2-3	TRBD2	TRBV9	CASSVGLAGGGDTQYF
.	TRBJ1-5	.	TRBV18	CASSPSGTNSNQPQHF
.	TRBJ2-3	.	TRBV30	CAWSVRQGLTDTQYF
.	TRBJ1-3	.	TRBV7-3	CASSFRVYGNTIYF
.	TRBJ1-2	.	TRBV5-1	CASSLDGGGGYTF
once	TRBJ2-7	TRBD2	TRBV29-1	CSVGAGTSGTYEQYF
once	TRBJ2-1	TRBD2	TRBV14	CASSQWARTSYNEQFF
.	TRBJ1-1	.	TRBV28	CASSITRGTAKAFF
.	TRBJ2-1	TRBD2	TRBV12-5	CASGLVLAEVYNEQFF
.	TRBJ2-2	TRBD2	TRBV5-4	CASSLVGGSVTGELFF
.	TRBJ1-5	.	TRBV28	CASSPPLGGGWGNQPQHF
.	TRBJ1-1	TRBD1	TRBV7-2	CASGWTGDTEAFF
.	TRBJ1-2	TRBD1	TRBV28	CASSLGGQPYGYTF
.	TRBJ2-1	.	TRBV27	CASRQNRESSYNEQFF
.	TRBJ2-7	.	TRBV25-1	CASSESPFTSTYEQYF
few	TRBJ1-2	TRBD1	TRBV9	CASSVAAQGAGYTF
.	TRBJ1-2	.	TRBV7-2	CASNLGEGGYGYTF